This paragraph covers one T cell receptor (beta chain) sequence. PCR was performed using 60 Vbeta and 13 Jbeta primers. TCRdb's copy holds only in-frame clones and misses some; the assay was immunoSEQ multiplex PCR. The sample yields around 130,000 clones, of which the top ten take up roughly 2%. The sample originates from a study of cytomegalovirus exposure and HLA in healthy donors. CDR1 and CDR2 from the germline V gene are SEHNR and FQNEAQ (reference sequence). This CDR3 contains 19 residues. V was pared by 4 bases and J by 1 base, with 7 bases of the junction left unmatched. The sequenced material came from PBMCs. The TCR comes from a woman aged 60-75 years in good health and CMV-seronegative. The V call is TRBV7-9, the J call TRBJ2-1; TRBD2 agrees at 16 bases. The CDR3 DNA sequence: TGTGCCAGCAGCTCAGGGACTAGCGGGAGGGCAAGTTCCTACAATGAGCAGTTCTTC. It yields the protein CASSSGTSGRASSYNEQFF.